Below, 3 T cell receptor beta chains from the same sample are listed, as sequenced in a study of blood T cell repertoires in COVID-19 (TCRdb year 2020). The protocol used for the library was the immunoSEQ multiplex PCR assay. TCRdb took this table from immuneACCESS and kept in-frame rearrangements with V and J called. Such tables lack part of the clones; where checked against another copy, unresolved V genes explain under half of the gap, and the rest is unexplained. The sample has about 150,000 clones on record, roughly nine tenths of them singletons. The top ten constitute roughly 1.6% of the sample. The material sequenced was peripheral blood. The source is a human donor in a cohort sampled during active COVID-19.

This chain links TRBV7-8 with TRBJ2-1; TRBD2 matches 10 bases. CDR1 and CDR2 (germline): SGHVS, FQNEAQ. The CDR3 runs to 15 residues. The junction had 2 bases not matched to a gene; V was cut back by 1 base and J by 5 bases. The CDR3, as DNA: TGTGCCAGCAGCTTAGTACTAGCGGGACACAATGAGCAGTTCTTC. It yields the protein CASSLVLAGHNEQFF. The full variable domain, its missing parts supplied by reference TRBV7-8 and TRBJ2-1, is GAGVSQSPRYKVAKRGQDVALRCDPISGHVSLFWYQQALGQGPEFLTYFQNEAQLDKSGLPSDRFFAERPEGSVSTLKIQRTQQEDSAVYLCASSLVLAGHNEQFFGPGTRLTVL.

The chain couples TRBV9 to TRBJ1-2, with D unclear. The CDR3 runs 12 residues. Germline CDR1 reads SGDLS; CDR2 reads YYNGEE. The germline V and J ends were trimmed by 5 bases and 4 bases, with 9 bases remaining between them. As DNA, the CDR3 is TGTGCCAGCAGGAGAGGCAGCTATGGCTACACCTTC. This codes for CASRRGSYGYTF.

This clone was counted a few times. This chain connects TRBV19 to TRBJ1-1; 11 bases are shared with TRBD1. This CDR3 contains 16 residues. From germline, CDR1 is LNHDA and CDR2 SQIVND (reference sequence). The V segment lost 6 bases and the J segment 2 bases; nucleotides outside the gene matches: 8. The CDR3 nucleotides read TGTGCCAGTAGGCCGGGACAGGGGGGTCGTAACACTGAAGCTTTCTTT. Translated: CASRPGQGGRNTEAFF.